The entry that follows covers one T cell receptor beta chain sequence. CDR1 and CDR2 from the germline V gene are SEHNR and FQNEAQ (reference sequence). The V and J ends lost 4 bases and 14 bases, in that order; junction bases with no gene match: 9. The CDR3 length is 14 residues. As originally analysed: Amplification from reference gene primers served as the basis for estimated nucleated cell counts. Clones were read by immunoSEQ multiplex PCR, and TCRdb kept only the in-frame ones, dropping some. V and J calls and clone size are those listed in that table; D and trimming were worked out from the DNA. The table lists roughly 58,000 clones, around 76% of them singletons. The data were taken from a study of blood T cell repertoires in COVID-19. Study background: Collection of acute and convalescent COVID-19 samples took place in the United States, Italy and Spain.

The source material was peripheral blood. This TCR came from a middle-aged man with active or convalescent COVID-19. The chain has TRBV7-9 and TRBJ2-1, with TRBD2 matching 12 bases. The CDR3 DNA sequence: TGTGCCAGCAGCTACTGGACTAGCGGGAAGGCCGAGTTCTTC. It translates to CASSYWTSGKAEFF. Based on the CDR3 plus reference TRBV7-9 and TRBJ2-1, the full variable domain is DTGVSQNPRHKITKRGQNVTFRCDPISEHNRLYWYRQTLGQGPEFLTYFQNEAQLEKSRLLSDRFSAERPKGSFSTLEIQRTEQGDSAMYLCASSYWTSGKAEFFGPGTRLTVL.